The clone carrying this TCR beta chain appeared many times. The target antigen is unknown. The data are from a study of CD8 T cells in ankylosing spondylitis. Overall study findings and caveats: Certain motif variants had earlier appeared in reactive arthritis synovial fluid and blood. Significantly higher representation of disease-linked clones was reported for matched ankylosing spondylitis synovial fluid. Disease-associated clones were CD8+ and fairly uncommon in peripheral blood. What appeared characteristic of ankylosing spondylitis blood was a TCR beta motif of seven to nine highly homologous variants.

Quantitative 5'-RACE with molecular barcodes produced the TCR beta libraries. TCRdb used MiXCR to reprocess the 5' RACE reads, holding one entry per CDR3 protein. This repertoire shows 100,000 to 150,000 distinct CDR3 sequences, more than 15% found once; its top ten account for approximately 30%. Germline CDR1 SGHRS, CDR2 YFSETQ. The CDR3 runs 13 residues. Trimming removed 2 bases at V and 4 bases at J, with 9 bases between. The receptor was derived from a male donor with ankylosing spondylitis. The sequencing sample was made of blood, either unsorted or a sorted T cell fraction (not recorded which). The chain links TRBV5-1 to TRBJ1-1; D uncertain. This CDR3 is CASSLAGVTEAFF. In DNA form, the CDR3 reads TGCGCCAGCAGCTTAGCCGGGGTCACTGAAGCTTTCTTT.